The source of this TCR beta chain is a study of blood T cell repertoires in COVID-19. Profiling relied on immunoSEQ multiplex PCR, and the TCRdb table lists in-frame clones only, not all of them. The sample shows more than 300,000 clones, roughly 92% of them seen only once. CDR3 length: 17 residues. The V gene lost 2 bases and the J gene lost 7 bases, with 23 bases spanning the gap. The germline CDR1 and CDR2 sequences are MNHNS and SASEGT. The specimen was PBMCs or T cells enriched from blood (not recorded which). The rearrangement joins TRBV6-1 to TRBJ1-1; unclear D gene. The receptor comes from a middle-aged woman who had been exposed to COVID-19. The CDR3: CASSERLGGSSPNEAFF. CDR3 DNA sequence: TGTGCCAGCAGTGAAAGACTGGGAGGGTCGTCACCGAATGAAGCTTTCTTT.